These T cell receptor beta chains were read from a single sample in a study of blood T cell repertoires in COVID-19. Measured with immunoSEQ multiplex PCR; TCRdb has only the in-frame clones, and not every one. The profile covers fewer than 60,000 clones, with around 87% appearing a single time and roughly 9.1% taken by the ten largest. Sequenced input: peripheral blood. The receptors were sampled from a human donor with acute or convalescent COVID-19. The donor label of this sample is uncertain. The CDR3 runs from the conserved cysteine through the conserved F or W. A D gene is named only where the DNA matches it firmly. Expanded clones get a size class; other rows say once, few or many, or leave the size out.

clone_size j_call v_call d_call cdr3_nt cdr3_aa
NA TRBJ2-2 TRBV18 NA TGTGCCAGCTCACCTTTCAGCGCCCTATCAACCGGGGAGCTGTTTTTT CASSPFSALSTGELFF
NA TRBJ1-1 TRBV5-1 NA TGCGCCAGCAGCTTGGGACTGCTGAACACTGAAGCTTTCTTT CASSLGLLNTEAFF
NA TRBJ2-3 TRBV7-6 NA TGTGCCAGCAGCATACCAACAGGGTCCGCAGATACGCAGTATTTT CASSIPTGSADTQYF
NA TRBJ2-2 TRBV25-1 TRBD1 TGTGCCAGCAGTCGAGGGGGCTACGGGGAGCTGTTTTTT CASSRGGYGELFF
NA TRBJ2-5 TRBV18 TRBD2 TGTGCCAGCTCACCCTATACTAGCGGCCAAGGGGTAGAGACCCAGTACTTC CASSPYTSGQGVETQYF
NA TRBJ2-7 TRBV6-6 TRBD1 TGTGCCAGCAGTCCGCGACAGGGGGCGGCCTACGAGCAGTACTTC CASSPRQGAAYEQYF
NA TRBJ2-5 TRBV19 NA TGTGCCAGTAGTATAGTATCGGACACTTTCCAAGAGACCCAGTACTTC CASSIVSDTFQETQYF
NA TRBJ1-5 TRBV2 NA TGTGCCAGCAGTGGGCAGTATAGCAATCAGCCCCAGCATTTT CASSGQYSNQPQHF
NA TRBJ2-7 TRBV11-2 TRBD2 TGTGCCAGCAGCTCAACTAGCGTGGGCTACGAGCAGTACTTC CASSSTSVGYEQYF
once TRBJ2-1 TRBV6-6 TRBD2 TGTGCCAGCAAAGCGGGAGGGCCCGATGAGCAGTTCTTC CASKAGGPDEQFF
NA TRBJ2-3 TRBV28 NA TGTGCCAGCAGTTTATTAGAGAGGAACACAGATACGCAGTATTTT CASSLLERNTDTQYF
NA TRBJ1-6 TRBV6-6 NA TGTGCCAGCAGTTACCAAACCGGGAATTCACCCCTCCACTTT CASSYQTGNSPLHF
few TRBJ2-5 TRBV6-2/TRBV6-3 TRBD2 TGTGCCAGCAGTTCGACTAGCGGCCAAGCGACCCAGTACTTC CASSSTSGQATQYF
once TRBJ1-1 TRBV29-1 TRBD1 TGCAGCGTTCTCCCAGGGGGCCGGAACACTGAAGCTTTCTTT CSVLPGGRNTEAFF
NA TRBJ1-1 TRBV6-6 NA TGTGCCAGCAGTCCGGGGGGCGGTCACACTGAAGCTTTCTTT CASSPGGGHTEAFF
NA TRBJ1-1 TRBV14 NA TGTGCCAGCAGCCAAAATAGGGGGAACACTGAAGCTTTCTTT CASSQNRGNTEAFF
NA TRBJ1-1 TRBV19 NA TGTGCCAGTAGAACCCCCAGCAGGGGCACTGAAGCTTTCTTT CASRTPSRGTEAFF
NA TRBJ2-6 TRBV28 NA TGTGCCACAGATTTCTCTGGGGCCAACGTCCTGACTTTC CATDFSGANVLTF
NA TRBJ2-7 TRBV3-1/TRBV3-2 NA TGTGCGTCGAAACTAGCAGGACTGTACGAGCAGTACTTC CASKLAGLYEQYF
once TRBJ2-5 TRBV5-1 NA TGCGCCAGCAGCTTGGAGCAGGGATGGGAACAAGAGACCCAGTACTTC CASSLEQGWEQETQYF
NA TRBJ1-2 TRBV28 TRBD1 TGTGCCAGCAAATATAGGCCGGGACAGAGGGGCTACACCTTC CASKYRPGQRGYTF
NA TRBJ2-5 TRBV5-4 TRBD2 TGTGCCAGCAAATTAGCGGGGTGGGGGCAGACCCAGTACTTC CASKLAGWGQTQYF
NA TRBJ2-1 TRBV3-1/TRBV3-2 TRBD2 TGTGCCAGCAGCCAAGATTCGACTAGCGGGCGCTACAATGAGCAGTTCTTC CASSQDSTSGRYNEQFF